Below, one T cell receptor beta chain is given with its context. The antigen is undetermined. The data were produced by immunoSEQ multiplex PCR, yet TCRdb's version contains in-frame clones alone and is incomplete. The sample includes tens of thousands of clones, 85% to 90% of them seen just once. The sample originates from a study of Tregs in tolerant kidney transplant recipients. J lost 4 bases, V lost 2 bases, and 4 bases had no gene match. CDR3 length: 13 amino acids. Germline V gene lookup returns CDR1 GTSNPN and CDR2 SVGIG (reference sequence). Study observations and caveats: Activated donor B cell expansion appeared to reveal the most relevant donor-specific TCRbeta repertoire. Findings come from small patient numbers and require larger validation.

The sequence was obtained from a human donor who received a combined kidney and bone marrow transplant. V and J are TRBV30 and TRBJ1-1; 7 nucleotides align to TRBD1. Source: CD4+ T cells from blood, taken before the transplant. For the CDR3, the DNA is TGTGCCTGGAGTCAACAGGGGAGCACTGAAGCTTTCTTT. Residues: CAWSQQGSTEAFF.